The rows below give T cell receptor delta chains drawn from one sample of a study of gamma-delta T cells after stem cell transplantation. TCRdb reanalysed the RT-PCR reads with CATT. This sample carries around 2,500 delta-chain clones, 1.6% of them seen once, and the ten largest clones take around 44%. Sequencing was performed on gamma-delta T cells. These TCRs come from a human donor. It is not recorded whose cells these are; they may come from a transplant donor. The CDR3 runs from the conserved cysteine through the conserved F or W. Fields, in order: J gene, V gene, D gene, CDR3 length, clone size, CDR3 DNA, CDR3 protein. A D gene is named only where the DNA matches it firmly. A row's size may be missing; if present it is once, few, many or a size class.

>TRDJ1|TRDV1|TRDD3|25|-
TGTGCTCTTGGGGAAGTAATCTACAGTCGCATCATTTTGCTGGGGGATGGGGAGTACACCGATAAACTCATCTTT
CALGEVIYSRIILLGDGEYTDKLIF
>TRDJ1|TRDV2|TRDD3|18|-
TGTGCCTGTGACACCCTACTACTGGGGGATACTATCACCGATAAACTCATCTTT
CACDTLLLGDTITDKLIF
>TRDJ1|TRDV2|-|14|large
TGTGCCTGTGACACCGTCTGGAGGGCCGATAAACTCATCTTT
CACDTVWRADKLIF
>TRDJ1|TRDV1|-|21|few
TGTGCTCTTGGGGACCCGGCCTTCCCACTTATGGAGGATACGGAGACCGATAAACTCATCTTT
CALGDPAFPLMEDTETDKLIF
>TRDJ1|TRDV2|TRDD3|22|-
TGTGCCTGTGACACCGTGTCCGGTTTACTCGGGGATACGCCCAAATACACCGATAAACTCATCTTT
CACDTVSGLLGDTPKYTDKLIF
>TRDJ2|TRDV2|TRDD3|15|few
TGTGCCTGTGACCTTACTGGGGACCCGACAGTACAACTCTTCTTT
CACDLTGDPTVQLFF
>TRDJ1|TRDV1|TRDD2|16|medium-sized
TGTGCTCTTGGGGTGGCCTTCCTTCTAGGGACCAGGAGTCTCATCTTT
CALGVAFLLGTRSLIF
>TRDJ1|TRDV1|TRDD3|30|-
TGTGCTCTTGGGCGTGAATTCACCAGTCAGTGGGCGGTGCTGGGGGACCCTGGGGGGAATCTCATTCGGTACACCGATAAACTCATCTTT
CALGREFTSQWAVLGDPGGNLIRYTDKLIF
>TRDJ1|TRDV1|TRDD3|21|few
TGTGCTCTTGGGGGAACAACTTCCTACCAGTACTGGGGGATACGCACCGATAAACTCATCTTT
CALGGTTSYQYWGIRTDKLIF
>TRDJ1|TRDV2|TRDD3|18|few
TGTGCCTGTGACACCCTCACTGGGGGATACGGGTACACCGATAAACTCATCTTT
CACDTLTGGYGYTDKLIF
>TRDJ1|TRDV2|TRDD3|20|many
TGTGCCTGTGACACCGTATCTGGGGGACCCCCGGAGATGAGGACCGATAAACTCATCTTT
CACDTVSGGPPEMRTDKLIF
>TRDJ1|TRDV2|TRDD3|17|medium-sized
TGTGCCTGTGACTTCGTACTGGGGGTCAACGAGGCCGATAAACTCATCTTT
CACDFVLGVNEADKLIF
>TRDJ1|TRDV2|TRDD3|17|medium-sized
TGTGCCTGTGACACGCTGGGGGATACGCCGAACACCGATAAACTCATCTTT
CACDTLGDTPNTDKLIF
>TRDJ1|TRDV2|TRDD3|20|few
TGTGCCTGTGACACCATTCAAGGCGTACTGGGGGATACGCGGGCCGATAAACTCATCTTT
CACDTIQGVLGDTRADKLIF
>TRDJ1|TRDV2|TRDD3|18|few
TGTGCCTGTGACAAAGTACTGGGGGAGAATAAGTACACCGATAAACTCATCTTT
CACDKVLGENKYTDKLIF
>TRDJ1|TRDV2|TRDD3|20|few
TGTGCCTGTGACGCTGTACTGGGGGATACAAAGGGGGTCTACACCGATAAACTCATCTTT
CACDAVLGDTKGVYTDKLIF
>TRDJ1|TRDV2|TRDD3|18|medium-sized
TGTGCCTGTGACACCGTACTGGGGGATACGCGACAACGTGATAAACTCATCTTT
CACDTVLGDTRQRDKLIF
>TRDJ1|TRDV2|TRDD3|17|medium-sized
TGTGCCTGTGACATAATAGGGCTGGGGGAGGTCTCCGATAAACTCATCTTT
CACDIIGLGEVSDKLIF
>TRDJ1|TRDV2|TRDD3|16|medium-sized
TGTGCCTGTGGCATGATGATGGGGGATACGCGCGATAAACTCATCTTT
CACGMMMGDTRDKLIF
>TRDJ1|TRDV1|TRDD3|26|-
TGTGCTCTTGGGGAACAAAAGGAGATCCCTGCCTTCTTTCCCTGGGGGATACGTGCTTCCACCGATAAACTCATCTTT
CALGEQKEIPAFFPWGIRASTDKLIF
>TRDJ1|TRDV2|TRDD3|18|-
TGTGCCTGTGACACCGTCGGACTGGGGGGGCCGTACACCGATAAACTCATCTTT
CACDTVGLGGPYTDKLIF
>TRDJ1|TRDV1|TRDD3|23|few
TGTGCTCTTGGGGGACGCGCTTCCTTAGTCCTACTGGGGGACCCCGTGTACACCGATAAACTCATCTTT
CALGGRASLVLLGDPVYTDKLIF
>TRDJ1|TRDV2|TRDD3|18|medium-sized
TGTGCCTGTGACCCAGTCCCTCCAACTGGGGGATTCACCGATAAACTCATCTTT
CACDPVPPTGGFTDKLIF
>TRDJ1|TRDV1|-|18|-
TGTGCTCTTGGGGAACTTCCGATATTCCTCCCCTACACCGATAAACTCATCTTT
CALGELPIFLPYTDKLIF
>TRDJ1|TRDV2|TRDD3|17|-
TGTGCCTGTGACCCCCTGGGGGATACGCGTTTGGCCGATAAACTCATCTTT
CACDPLGDTRLADKLIF
>TRDJ1|TRDV2|TRDD3|21|medium-sized
TGTGCCTGTGACACGCTAGGGCCTACGGCTCTTTTTGAGGGGGATACAGATAAACTCATCTTT
CACDTLGPTALFEGDTDKLIF
>TRDJ1|TRDV1|TRDD3|21|-
TGTGCTCTTGGGGAAAGAGGTTGGATTTTGTACTGGGGGTCTCACACCGATAAACTCATCTTT
CALGERGWILYWGSHTDKLIF
>TRDJ1|TRDV2|TRDD3|19|medium-sized
TGTGCCTGTGACACCGTGGCTGGGGGATACGCGAAGTACACCGATAAACTCATCTTT
CACDTVAGGYAKYTDKLIF
>TRDJ1|TRDV2|TRDD3|16|-
TGTGCCTGTGACAAACTGGGGGATACGCCCGCCGATAAACTCATCTTT
CACDKLGDTPADKLIF
>TRDJ1|TRDV2|-|15|-
TGTGCCCGTGACACCCTGGATTCGTACACCGATAAACTCATCTTT
CARDTLDSYTDKLIF
>TRDJ1|TRDV2|TRDD3|16|medium-sized
TGTGCCTGTGACACCGTTGATATAAGACTGGGGGATAAACTCATCTTT
CACDTVDIRLGDKLIF
>TRDJ1|TRDV1|TRDD3|19|medium-sized
TGTGCTCTTGGGGAATTTCTCAACCTACTTACTGGGGTTACCGATAAACTCATCTTT
CALGEFLNLLTGVTDKLIF
>TRDJ1|TRDV1|-|20|-
TGTGCTCTTGGGGAACATTCCTGGGAACTGCGATGGGGGGACACCGATAAACTCATCTTT
CALGEHSWELRWGDTDKLIF
>TRDJ1|TRDV2|-|17|medium-sized
TGTGCCTGTGACTCTATTGGATTGCGGACTGGGTCCGATAAACTCATCTTT
CACDSIGLRTGSDKLIF
>TRDJ1|TRDV2|TRDD3|26|few
TGTGCCTGTGACACCTTGGCCTTCCTACCCGCCACTGGGGGATACGCCGGAGAAACAAACACCGATAAACTCATCTTT
CACDTLAFLPATGGYAGETNTDKLIF
>TRDJ1|TRDV1|-|19|large
TGTGCTCTTGGGGATAAGGTCGTTTGGACGGCCCAATGGGCCGATAAACTCATCTTT
CALGDKVVWTAQWADKLIF
>TRDJ3|TRDV2|-|18|-
TGTGCCTGTGGCACCGTGGATTCCGGCTCCTGGGACACCCGACAGATGTTTTTC
CACGTVDSGSWDTRQMFF
>TRDJ1|TRDV1|TRDD3|21|-
TGTGCTCTTGGGGGACCTCCGGTACTGGGGGATACCCTATTGACCACCGATAAACTCATCTTT
CALGGPPVLGDTLLTTDKLIF
>TRDJ1|TRDV2|TRDD3|15|medium-sized
TGTGCCTGTGACGTTCTGGGGGATACCGACGATAAACTCATCTTT
CACDVLGDTDDKLIF
>TRDJ1|TRDV2|-|16|-
TGTGCCTGTGACGTTTTAGGAGAATTCAACACCGATAAACTCATCTTT
CACDVLGEFNTDKLIF
>TRDJ1|TRDV2|TRDD3|16|medium-sized
TGTGCCTGTGACACTGTAAGAGGGGATACTCGCGATAAACTCATCTTT
CACDTVRGDTRDKLIF
>TRDJ1|TRDV1|TRDD3|21|few
TGTGCTCTTGGGGAACCAGGCCCCTGTACTGGGGGATCTTTATACACCGATAAACTCATCTTT
CALGEPGPCTGGSLYTDKLIF
>TRDJ1|TRDV2|TRDD3|21|medium-sized
TGTGCCTGCGACGTACTTGCCTTCCCTCAAACTGGGGGTTCCCACACCGATAAACTCATCTTT
CACDVLAFPQTGGSHTDKLIF
>TRDJ1|TRDV2|TRDD3|18|large
TGTGCCTGTGACCCAGTACTGGGGGAAAGGATGTACACCGATAAACTCATCTTT
CACDPVLGERMYTDKLIF
>TRDJ2|TRDV3|-|14|-
TGTGCCTTTGGGGGAGGAGATTTGACAGCACAACTCTTCTTT
CAFGGGDLTAQLFF